This T cell receptor beta chain was found in a study of blood T cell repertoires in COVID-19. Original analysis: Reference gene primer amplification in the assay estimated nucleated cell counts. Here immunoSEQ multiplex PCR was the method, and the copy in TCRdb shows in-frame clones only, minus some. V and J calls and clone size come straight from that table; D and trimming were deduced from the DNA. Counted here are over 100,000 clones, approximately 89% occurring once; the ten biggest clones make up around 4.6%. The sequence was obtained from a man in his forties or fifties with acute or convalescent COVID-19. Specimen: peripheral blood.

This CDR3 reads CATSGGRTGELFF. Here the CDR3 DNA reads TGTGCCACGTCAGGGGGCCGGACCGGGGAGCTGTTTTTT. The chain couples TRBV19 to TRBJ2-2; 8 bases map to TRBD1. The germline gives CDR1 LNHDA, CDR2 SQIVND (reference sequence). The junction had 6 bases not matched to a gene; V was cut back by 10 bases and J by 5 bases. This CDR3 is 13 amino acids long. Full variable domain (remainder filled in from reference TRBV19 and TRBJ2-2): DGGITQSPKYLFRKEGQNVTLSCEQNLNHDAMYWYRQDPGQGLRLIYYSQIVNDFQKGDIAEGYSVSREKKESFPLTVTSAQKNPTAFYLCATSGGRTGELFFGEGSRLTVL.